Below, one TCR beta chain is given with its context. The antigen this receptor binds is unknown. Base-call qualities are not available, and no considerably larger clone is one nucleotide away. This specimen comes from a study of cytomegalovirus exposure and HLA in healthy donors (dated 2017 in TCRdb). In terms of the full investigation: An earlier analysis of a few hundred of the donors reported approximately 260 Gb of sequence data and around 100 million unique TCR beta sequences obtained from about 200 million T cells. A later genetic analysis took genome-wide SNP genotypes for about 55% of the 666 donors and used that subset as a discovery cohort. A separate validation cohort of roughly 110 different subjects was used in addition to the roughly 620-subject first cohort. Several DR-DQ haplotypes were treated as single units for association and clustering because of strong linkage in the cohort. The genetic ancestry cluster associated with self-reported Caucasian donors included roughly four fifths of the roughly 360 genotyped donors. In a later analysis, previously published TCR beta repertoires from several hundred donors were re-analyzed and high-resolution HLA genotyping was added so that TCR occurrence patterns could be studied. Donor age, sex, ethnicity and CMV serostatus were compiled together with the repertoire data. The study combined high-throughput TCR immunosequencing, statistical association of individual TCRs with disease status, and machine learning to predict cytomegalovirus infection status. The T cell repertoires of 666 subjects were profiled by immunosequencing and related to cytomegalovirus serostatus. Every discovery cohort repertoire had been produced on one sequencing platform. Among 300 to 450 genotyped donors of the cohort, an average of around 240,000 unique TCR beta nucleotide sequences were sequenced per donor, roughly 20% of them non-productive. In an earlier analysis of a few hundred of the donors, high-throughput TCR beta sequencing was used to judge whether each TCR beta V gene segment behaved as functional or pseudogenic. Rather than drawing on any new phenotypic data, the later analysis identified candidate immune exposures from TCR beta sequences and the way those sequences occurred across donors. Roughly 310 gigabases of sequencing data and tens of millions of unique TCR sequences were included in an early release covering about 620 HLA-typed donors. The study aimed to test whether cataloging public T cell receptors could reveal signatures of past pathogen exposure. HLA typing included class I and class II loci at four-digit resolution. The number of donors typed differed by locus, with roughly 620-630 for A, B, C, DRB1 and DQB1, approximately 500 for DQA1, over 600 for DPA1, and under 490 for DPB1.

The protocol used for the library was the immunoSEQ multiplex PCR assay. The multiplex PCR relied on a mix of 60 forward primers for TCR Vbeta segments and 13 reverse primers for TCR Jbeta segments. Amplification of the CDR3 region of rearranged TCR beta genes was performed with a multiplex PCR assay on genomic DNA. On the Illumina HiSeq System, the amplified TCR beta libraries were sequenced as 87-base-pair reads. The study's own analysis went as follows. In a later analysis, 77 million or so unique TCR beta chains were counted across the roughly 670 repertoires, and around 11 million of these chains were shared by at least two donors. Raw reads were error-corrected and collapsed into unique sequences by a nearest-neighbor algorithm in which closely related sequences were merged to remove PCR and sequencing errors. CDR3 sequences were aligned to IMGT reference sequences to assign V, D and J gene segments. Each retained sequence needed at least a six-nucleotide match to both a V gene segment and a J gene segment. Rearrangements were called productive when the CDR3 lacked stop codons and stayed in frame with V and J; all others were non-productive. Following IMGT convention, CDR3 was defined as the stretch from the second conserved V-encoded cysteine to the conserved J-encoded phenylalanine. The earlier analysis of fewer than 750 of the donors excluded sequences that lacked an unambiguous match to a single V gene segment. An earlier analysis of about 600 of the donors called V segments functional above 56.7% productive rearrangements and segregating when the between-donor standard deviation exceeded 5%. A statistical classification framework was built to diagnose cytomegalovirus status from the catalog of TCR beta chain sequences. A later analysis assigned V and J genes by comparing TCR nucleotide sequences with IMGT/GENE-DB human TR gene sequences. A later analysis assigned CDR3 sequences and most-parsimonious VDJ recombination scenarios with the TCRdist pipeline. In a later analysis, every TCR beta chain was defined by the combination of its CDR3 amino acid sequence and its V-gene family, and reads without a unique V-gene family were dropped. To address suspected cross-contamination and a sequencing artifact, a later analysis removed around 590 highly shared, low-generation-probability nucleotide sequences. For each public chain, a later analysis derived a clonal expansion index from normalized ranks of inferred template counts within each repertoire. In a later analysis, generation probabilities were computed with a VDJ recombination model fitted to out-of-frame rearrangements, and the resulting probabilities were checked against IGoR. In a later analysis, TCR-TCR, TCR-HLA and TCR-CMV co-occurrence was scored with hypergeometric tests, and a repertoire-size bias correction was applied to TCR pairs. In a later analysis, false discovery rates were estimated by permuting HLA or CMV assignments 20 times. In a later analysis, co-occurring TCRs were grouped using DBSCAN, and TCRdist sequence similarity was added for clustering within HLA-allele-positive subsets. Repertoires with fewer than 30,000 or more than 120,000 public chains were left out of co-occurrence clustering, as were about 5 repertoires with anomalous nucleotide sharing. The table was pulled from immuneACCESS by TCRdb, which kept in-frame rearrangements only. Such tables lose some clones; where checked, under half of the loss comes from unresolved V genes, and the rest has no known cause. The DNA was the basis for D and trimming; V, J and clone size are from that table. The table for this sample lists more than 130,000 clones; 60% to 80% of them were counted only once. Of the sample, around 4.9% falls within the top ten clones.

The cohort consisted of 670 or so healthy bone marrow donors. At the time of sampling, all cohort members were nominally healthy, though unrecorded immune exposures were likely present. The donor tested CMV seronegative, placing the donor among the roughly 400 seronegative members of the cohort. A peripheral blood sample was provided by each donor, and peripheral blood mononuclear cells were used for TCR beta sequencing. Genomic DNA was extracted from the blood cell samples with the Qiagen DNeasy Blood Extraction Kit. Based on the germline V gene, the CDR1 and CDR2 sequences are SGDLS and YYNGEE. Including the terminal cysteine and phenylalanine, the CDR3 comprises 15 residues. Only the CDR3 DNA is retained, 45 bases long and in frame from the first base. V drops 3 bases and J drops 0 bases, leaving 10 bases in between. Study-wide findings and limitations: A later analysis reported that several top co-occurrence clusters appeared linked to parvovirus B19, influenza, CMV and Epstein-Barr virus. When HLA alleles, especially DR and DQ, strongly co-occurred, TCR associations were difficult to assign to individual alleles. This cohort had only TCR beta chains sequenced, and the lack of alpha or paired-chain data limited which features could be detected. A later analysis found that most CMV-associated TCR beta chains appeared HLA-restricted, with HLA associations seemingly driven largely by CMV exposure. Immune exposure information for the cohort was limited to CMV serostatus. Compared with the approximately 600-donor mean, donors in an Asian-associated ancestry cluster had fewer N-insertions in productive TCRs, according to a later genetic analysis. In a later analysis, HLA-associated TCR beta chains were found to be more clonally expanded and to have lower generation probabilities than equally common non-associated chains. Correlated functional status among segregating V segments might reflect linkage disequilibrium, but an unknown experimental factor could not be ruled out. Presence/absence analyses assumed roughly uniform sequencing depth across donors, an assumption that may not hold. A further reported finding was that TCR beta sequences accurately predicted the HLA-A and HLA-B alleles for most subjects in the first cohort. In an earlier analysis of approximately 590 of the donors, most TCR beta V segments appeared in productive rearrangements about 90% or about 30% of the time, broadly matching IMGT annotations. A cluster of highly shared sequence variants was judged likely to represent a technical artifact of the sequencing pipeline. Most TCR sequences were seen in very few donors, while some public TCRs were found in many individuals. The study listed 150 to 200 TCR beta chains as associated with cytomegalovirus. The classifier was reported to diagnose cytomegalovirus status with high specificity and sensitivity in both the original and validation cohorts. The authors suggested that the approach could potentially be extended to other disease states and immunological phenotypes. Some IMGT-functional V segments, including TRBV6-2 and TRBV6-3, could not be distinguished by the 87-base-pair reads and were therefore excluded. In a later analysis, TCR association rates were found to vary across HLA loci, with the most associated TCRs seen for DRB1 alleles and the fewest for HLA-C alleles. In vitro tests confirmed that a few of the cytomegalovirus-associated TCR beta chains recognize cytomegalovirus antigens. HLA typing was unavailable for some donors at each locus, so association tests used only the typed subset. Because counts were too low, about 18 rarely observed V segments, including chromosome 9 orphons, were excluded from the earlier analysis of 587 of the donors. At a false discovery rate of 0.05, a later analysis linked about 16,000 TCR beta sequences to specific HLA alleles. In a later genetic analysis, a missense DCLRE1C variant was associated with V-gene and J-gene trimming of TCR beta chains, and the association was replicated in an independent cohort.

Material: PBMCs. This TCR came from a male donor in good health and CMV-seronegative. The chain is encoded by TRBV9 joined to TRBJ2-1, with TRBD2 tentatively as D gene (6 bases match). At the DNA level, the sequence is TGTGCCAGCAGCGGTAGCGGTAGCTCCTACAATGAGCAGTTCTTC. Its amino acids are CASSGSGSSYNEQFF. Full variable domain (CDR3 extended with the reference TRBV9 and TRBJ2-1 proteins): DSGVTQTPKHLITATGQRVTLRCSPRSGDLSVYWYQQSLDQGLQFLIQYYNGEERAKGNILERFSAQQFPDLHSELNLSSLELGDSALYFCASSGSGSSYNEQFFGPGTRLTVL.